A single count supports the clone carrying this T cell receptor (beta chain). This record comes from a study of blood T cell repertoires in COVID-19. Adults between roughly 18 and 89 years of age took part from some 25 US areas. The CDR3 contains 15 residues. The V gene end was trimmed by 4 bases and the J gene end by 3 bases; junction bases not matched to a gene: 10. Germline-derived CDR1 and CDR2 are SGHNT and YYREEE (reference sequence). The assay was immunoSEQ multiplex PCR, and TCRdb's table has in-frame clones only and misses some. The data contain some 290,000 clones, roughly 90% of them singletons.

Sample: PBMCs or T cells enriched from blood (not recorded which). This TCR came from a woman under 40 who had been exposed to COVID-19. The V and J genes are TRBV5-4 and TRBJ2-7; 7 bases map to TRBD1. In nucleotides, the CDR3 is TGTGCCAGCAGCACGTGGACAGGTCGTTACTACGAGCAGTACTTC. This encodes CASSTWTGRYYEQYF.